The sequence of this T cell receptor beta chain was determined in a study of glioma-infiltrating T cells after dendritic cell vaccination. The CDR3 sequence is 15 residues long. V lost 3 bases and J 8 bases, leaving 16 bases between the germline ends. Germline values: CDR1 MGHDK, CDR2 SYGVNS. Profiled with immunoSEQ multiplex PCR; TCRdb holds only in-frame clones, not every one. The sample lists approximately 100,000 clones, roughly 76% occurring once. The specimen comprised blood, sampled before dendritic cell vaccination. The chain couples TRBV25-1 to TRBJ1-4; possibly TRBD1 for D (6 bases). This clonotype was obtained from a human donor with glioblastoma. The CDR3 protein is CASSDRSQGREKLFF. DNA of the CDR3: TGTGCCAGCAGTGATAGGTCTCAGGGGAGAGAAAAACTGTTTTTT.